The 17 T cell receptor beta chains below were found in one sample sequenced in a study of blood T cell repertoires in COVID-19. Libraries were prepared by immunoSEQ multiplex PCR; TCRdb keeps only in-frame clonotypes and omits some of them. The data contain around 300,000 clones, approximately 90% of them singletons. Sequences were obtained from peripheral blood. The receptors stem from a woman in her forties or fifties with COVID-19, enrolled during active disease.

V gene TRBV7-2 combines with J gene TRBJ2-4; D perhaps matches TRBD1 (5 bases). The germline V gene encodes CDR1 SGHTA and CDR2 FQGNSA. This CDR3 comprises 15 residues. V lost 5 bases, J lost 5 bases, and 16 bases lay in between. In DNA, the CDR3 is TGTGCCAGCAGCCTTAATGTTGGGGCGCAAAACATTCAGTACTTC. Translated: CASSLNVGAQNIQYF.

V and J are TRBV2 and TRBJ2-5, with TRBD2 identical over 8 bases. Germline values: CDR1 SNHLY, CDR2 FYNNEI. The CDR3 extends over 13 amino acids. Trimming removed 6 bases from V and 3 bases from J; junction bases left unmatched: 3. The CDR3 nucleotides are TGTGCCAGCAGAGAACTAGCGGAAGAGACCCAGTACTTC. It translates to CASRELAEETQYF.

The CDR3 coding sequence is TGTGCCAGTAGTAAAGGACTAGCGGGGTACACAGATACGCAGTATTTT. Its protein is CASSKGLAGYTDTQYF. This chain uses TRBV19 with TRBJ2-3; TRBD2 aligns across 12 bases. The CDR3 contains 16 residues. V lost 4 bases to trimming and J lost 2 bases; unmatched junction nucleotides: 4. Germline CDR1 LNHDA, CDR2 SQIVND (reference sequence).

As for this clone: The junction and the germline gene differ at one end; a read error may be behind it. The rearrangement uses TRBV5-1 and TRBJ2-5, with D possibly being TRBD1 (5 bases). The CDR3 runs 14 residues. Germline lookup yields CDR1 SGHRS and CDR2 YFSETQ. CDR3 protein: CASGFVGQEETQYF. The CDR3 DNA is TGCGCCAGCGGCTTCGTGGGGCAAGAAGAGACCCAGTACTTC.

This clone was seen just once. The rearrangement uses TRBV30 and TRBJ2-7, with 7 bases that match TRBD1. From germline, CDR1 is GTSNPN and CDR2 SVGIG (reference sequence). The J segment lost 3 bases and the V segment lost 4 bases, leaving 9 bases of the junction unmatched. The CDR3 is 14 amino acids. The CDR3 nucleotides read TGTGCCTGGAATCCGGGACAGATCCTCTACGAGCAGTACTTC. It translates to CAWNPGQILYEQYF.

The J gene is TRBJ1-5, the V gene TRBV30; tentatively, D is TRBD1 (6 bases). The CDR3 is 14 residues long. Trimming took 0 bases from V and 6 from J, leaving 12 bases between them. Germline CDR1 reads GTSNPN; CDR2 reads SVGIG (reference sequence). The DNA of the CDR3 is TGTGCCTGGAGTGTATTGGGGGCGCGTCAGCCCCAGCATTTT. Its translation is CAWSVLGARQPQHF.

The genes are TRBV6-5 and TRBJ1-1; TRBD1 might be the D (5 bases). Per germline, CDR1 MNHEY and CDR2 SVGAGI. Deletions cut 2 bases from V and 0 bases from J, with 13 bases between. The CDR3 loop spans 16 amino acids. CDR3 DNA sequence: TGTGCCAGCAGTTACAGGCGGCAGACAGTGAACACTGAAGCTTTCTTT. It is translated as CASSYRRQTVNTEAFF.

This chain joins TRBV27 and TRBJ2-5; the D is unclear. The V end lost 2 bases, the J end lost 8 bases, and 15 bases lay between the germline ends. The CDR3 has 14 amino acids. Looked up from germline, CDR1 is MNHEY and CDR2 is SMNVEV (reference sequence). The CDR3 is CASSLRTLRGTQYF. The CDR3 DNA reads TGTGCCAGCAGTTTACGCACACTTCGCGGTACCCAGTACTTC.

A single count supports this clone. The chain uses TRBV18 and TRBJ1-5, with D unclear. In germline, CDR1 is KGHSH, CDR2 LQKENI. CDR3 size: 13 residues. V lost 8 bases and J lost 5, with 13 bases in between. The CDR3 sequence: CASTHSGDQPQHF. CDR3 sequence (DNA): TGTGCCAGCACGCACAGCGGGGATCAGCCCCAGCATTTT. Using reference TRBV18 and TRBJ1-5 for the parts outside the CDR3, the full variable domain is NAGVMQNPRHLVRRRGQEARLRCSPMKGHSHVYWYRQLPEEGLKFMVYLQKENIIDESGMPKERFSAEFPKEGPSILRIQQVVRGDSAAYFCASTHSGDQPQHFGDGTRLSIL.

This clone was seen a single time. This chain links TRBV10-3 with TRBJ2-7; 9 positions match TRBD1. The CDR3 runs 13 residues. Germline V gene data show CDR1 as ENHRY and CDR2 as SYGVKD. J gave up 3 bases and V 4 bases, and 1 base lay outside the gene matches. The CDR3 loop reads CAISGGQGYEQYF. Here the CDR3 DNA reads TGTGCCATCAGTGGGGGACAGGGCTACGAGCAGTACTTC.

The J gene is TRBJ2-5, the V gene TRBV19; possible D gene TRBD2, 5 bases. This CDR3 is 15 amino acids long. From germline, CDR1 is LNHDA and CDR2 SQIVND (reference sequence). Trimming shortened V by 1 base and J by 2 bases, and 11 bases separated the two germline ends. CDR3 residues: CASSIGYGVQETQYF. The CDR3 nucleotides are TGTGCCAGTAGTATAGGGTACGGGGTACAAGAGACCCAGTACTTC.

This chain links TRBV29-1 with TRBJ1-2; a weak D match, TRBD1 (5 bases). Trimming removed 5 bases from V and 2 bases from J, with 12 bases in between. This CDR3 region has 13 residues. Germline lookup yields CDR1 SQVTM and CDR2 ANQGSEA. The CDR3: CSVPGIQNYGYTF. The CDR3 nucleotides read TGCAGCGTTCCAGGGATACAAAACTATGGCTACACCTTC.

The chain combines TRBV27 with TRBJ2-7; 9 nucleotides line up with TRBD2. Trimming removed 6 bases from V and 0 bases from J; junction bases left unmatched: 9. The CDR3 has 16 amino acids. Germline-derived CDR1 and CDR2 are MNHEY and SMNVEV (reference sequence). CDR3 coding DNA: TGTGCCAGCAGGTTAACCGGGACTAGCACCTCCTACGAGCAGTACTTC. Encoded protein: CASRLTGTSTSYEQYF.

This sequence joins TRBV27 and TRBJ1-1; D is undetermined. CDR1 and CDR2 from the germline V gene are MNHEY and SMNVEV (reference sequence). The V gene lost 3 bases and the J gene lost 1 base, with 6 bases spanning the gap. CDR3 size: 13 residues. The CDR3 is CASSFYPNTEAFF. The CDR3 DNA reads as TGTGCCAGCAGTTTTTATCCGAACACTGAAGCTTTCTTT.

The genes are TRBV5-6 and TRBJ2-3; maybe TRBD2 (6 bases). The V end lost 2 bases, the J end lost 4 bases, and 17 bases lay between the germline ends. CDR1 and CDR2 from the germline V gene are SGHDT and YYEEEE. The CDR3 spans 16 residues. The CDR3 loop reads CASSFFLAPTADTQYF. The CDR3 coding sequence is TGTGCCAGCAGCTTTTTCCTAGCGCCTACGGCAGATACGCAGTATTTT. The full variable domain, with the rest looked up from reference TRBV5-6 and TRBJ2-3, is DAGVTQSPTHLIKTRGQQVTLRCSPKSGHDTVSWYQQALGQGPQFIFQYYEEEERQRGNFPDRFSGHQFPNYSSELNVNALLLGDSALYLCASSFFLAPTADTQYFGPGTRLTVL.

The chain carries TRBV30 and TRBJ2-5, with D possibly TRBD2 on 6 matching bases. Deletions cut 0 bases from V and 4 bases from J, with 9 bases between. This CDR3 comprises 13 residues. Germline V lookup: CDR1 GTSNPN, CDR2 SVGIG (reference sequence). CDR3 amino acids: CAWSVRAGETQYF. The CDR3 DNA sequence: TGTGCCTGGAGTGTGCGAGCGGGAGAGACCCAGTACTTC.

The CDR3 bases are TGTGCCAGCAGTCATATTGGGGGTTCCGGGACTAGCGGGAGAGGAGTTTTGGAAGAGACCCAGTACTTC. Translating it yields CASSHIGGSGTSGRGVLEETQYF. The chain has TRBV6-6 and TRBJ2-5; 14 nucleotides agree with TRBD2. Losses at the gene ends were 5 bases for V and 3 bases for J; bases not matched to a gene: 26. The CDR3 covers 23 residues. Germline V gene data show CDR1 as MNHNY and CDR2 as SVGAGI (reference sequence).